The 21 T cell receptor beta chains given below trace back to one sample, sequenced in a study of Graves' ophthalmopathy and Graves' hyperthyroidism. TCR beta CDR3 amplification used RNA transcripts. Second-round multiplex PCR followed a first-round RT-PCR using HTBI primers. TCRdb redid the calling of the multiplex PCR reads with MiXCR, one entry per CDR3 protein. Seen here are approximately 540,000 distinct CDR3 sequences, approximately 35% observed once, and the top ten hold about 4.2%. Sequenced: peripheral blood or thyroid tissue (not recorded which). The origin of the receptors is an adult man with Graves' hyperthyroidism.

The rearrangement uses TRBV4-2 and TRBJ1-6; tentatively, D is TRBD1 (5 bases). V lost 0 bases, J lost 7 bases, and 13 bases lay in between. The CDR3 runs to 16 residues. Germline CDR1 LGHNA, CDR2 YNFKEQ. Here the CDR3 DNA reads TGTGCCAGCAGCCAAGAACCTGGGGGGAGGAATTCACCCCTCCACTTT. Its protein product is CASSQEPGGRNSPLHF.

To note about this clonotype: Since a much larger clone is just one base distant, this may be a read error. This chain links TRBV20-1 with TRBJ2-7; D might be TRBD1 (5 bases). CDR3 length equals 13 residues. Germline assignment: CDR1 DFQATT and CDR2 SNEGSKA (reference sequence). V dropped 7 bases and J dropped 3 bases, with 16 bases sitting between them. The CDR3 region is CSVHQGSFYEQYF. CDR3 coding DNA: TGCAGTGTTCATCAGGGAAGCTTCTACGAGCAGTACTTC.

This clonotype was recorded a few times. V gene TRBV20-1 combines with J gene TRBJ2-7; D call uncertain. The end of the DNA is better explained by TRBJ2-1, so the J call may be wrong. CDR3 length: 12 residues. From germline, CDR1 is DFQATT and CDR2 SNEGSKA (reference sequence). CDR3 bases: TGCAGTGCTTCCTTTCCCTCCCGGGAGCAGTTCTTC. Translating it yields CSASFPSREQFF.

The rearrangement joins TRBV7-9 to TRBJ1-2, with D perhaps matching TRBD1 (6 bases). The CDR3 is made up of 14 amino acids. V was cut by 3 bases and J by 3 bases, with 11 bases left in between. From germline, CDR1 is SEHNR and CDR2 FQNEAQ (reference sequence). For the CDR3, the DNA is TGTGCCAGCAGCTTCCGGGACAAGTACTATGGCTACACCTTC. This translates into CASSFRDKYYGYTF.

J is TRBJ2-7 and V is TRBV20-1; D is perhaps TRBD1 or TRBD2 (5 bases each). CDR1 DFQATT and CDR2 SNEGSKA come from the germline V gene (reference sequence). The CDR3 sequence is 13 residues long. V lost 6 bases and J lost 9, with 21 bases in between. The CDR3 bases are TGCAGTGCCCACTGGGGGTCCGGAGATACGCAGTACTTC. Translated, it gives CSAHWGSGDTQYF.

The table lists this clonotype with a count of one. Since no conserved phenylalanine or tryptophan closes the CDR3, a read error is the likely cause. No DNA is shown, since the ends of the CDR3 on it are uncertain; the CDR3 is the one TCRdb lists. The J gene is TRBJ1-1, the V gene TRBV20-1. 8 amino acids form the CDR3, both terminal residues included. Germline V gives CDR1 DFQATT, CDR2 SNEGSKA (reference sequence). CDR3 sequence: CSARGRLM.

This clonotype was counted only a few times. V is TRBV4-2 and J is TRBJ2-2; D is possibly TRBD2 (6 bases). Trimming removed 5 bases from V and 0 bases from J, with 19 bases in between. CDR3 length: 18 residues. Germline V gives CDR1 LGHNA, CDR2 YNFKEQ. Here the CDR3 DNA reads TGTGCCAGCAGCGCCGAAAAACCGTTAGCGGCGAACACCGGGGAGCTGTTTTTT. Amino acids: CASSAEKPLAANTGELFF.

This clonotype was seen ten or more times. The chain employs TRBV20-1 and TRBJ1-3; D is unclear. Looked up from germline, CDR1 is DFQATT and CDR2 is SNEGSKA (reference sequence). The CDR3 spans 10 residues. V lost 6 bases, J lost 7 bases, and 7 bases lay in between. CDR3 protein: CSAMGNTIYF. Written as DNA, the CDR3 is TGCAGTGCCATGGGTAACACCATATATTTT.

Remarks on this clonotype: A much bigger clone sits one base away, suggesting this may be a read error. The J gene is TRBJ1-5, the V gene TRBV12-3 or TRBV12-4, with D hard to call. This CDR3 has 13 amino acids. The V end lost 3 bases, the J end lost 5 bases, and 8 bases lay between the germline ends. CDR3 sequence reads: CASSFNADQPQHF. The CDR3, as DNA: TGTGCCAGCAGTTTTAATGCAGATCAGCCCCAGCATTTT.

There are many counts of this clonotype. The chain combines TRBV20-1 with TRBJ2-2; unclear D gene. Trimming removed 3 bases from V and 7 bases from J, with 9 bases in between. The CDR3 has 12 amino acids. Germline CDR1 is DFQATT and CDR2 is SNEGSKA (reference sequence). The CDR3 DNA reads as TGCAGTGCTAGCTGGAGAGACGGGGAGCTGTTTTTT. The encoded protein is CSASWRDGELFF.

This clonotype turned up a few times. This chain joins TRBV7-9 and TRBJ1-6; a weak D match, TRBD1 (6 bases). Germline V gene sequence: CDR1 SEHNR, CDR2 FQNEAQ (reference sequence). V was cut by 5 bases and J by 10 bases, with 15 bases left in between. There are 14 residues in the CDR3. This chain's CDR3 is CASSPGTPFSPLHF. CDR3 sequence (DNA): TGTGCCAGCAGCCCAGGGACACCTTTCTCACCCCTCCACTTT.

This clonotype was seen repeatedly, ten times or more. J is TRBJ1-2 and V is TRBV15; TRBD1 matches at 7 bases. CDR1 is LNHNV and CDR2 is YYDKDF in the germline V gene (reference sequence). The CDR3 covers 15 residues. The junction had 6 bases not matched to a gene; V was cut back by 1 base and J by 4 bases. The CDR3 reads CATSRVTGSVYGYTF. As DNA, the CDR3 is TGTGCCACCAGCAGAGTGACAGGGTCGGTCTATGGCTACACCTTC.

This chain joins TRBV7-8 and TRBJ2-3; 7 positions agree with TRBD2. V lost 0 bases, J lost 0 bases, and 6 bases stayed unmatched. Germline V gives CDR1 SGHVS, CDR2 FQNEAQ. This CDR3 spans 17 amino acids. The CDR3, as DNA: TGTGCCAGCAGCTTAGCGGGCGGGAGACCAAGCACAGATACGCAGTATTTT. It yields the protein CASSLAGGRPSTDTQYF.

This clonotype was observed many times. J is TRBJ2-7 and V is TRBV19; perhaps TRBD2 as D (6 bases). Germline assignment: CDR1 LNHDA and CDR2 SQIVND (reference sequence). This CDR3 is 16 amino acids long. Trimming stripped 3 bases from V and 2 bases from J, with 17 bases between. The CDR3 protein is CASSISGTGQPYEQYF. CDR3 DNA: TGTGCCAGTAGTATCTCCGGGACTGGGCAACCCTACGAGCAGTACTTC. Looking up the rest from reference TRBV19 and TRBJ2-7 gives the full variable domain: DGGITQSPKYLFRKEGQNVTLSCEQNLNHDAMYWYRQDPGQGLRLIYYSQIVNDFQKGDIAEGYSVSREKKESFPLTVTSAQKNPTAFYLCASSISGTGQPYEQYFGPGTRLTVT.

This chain uses TRBV29-1 with TRBJ2-7, with TRBD1 identical over 9 bases. The CDR3 runs to 12 residues. Trimming took 8 bases from V and 5 from J; bases not matched to a gene: 7. Germline CDR1 and CDR2: SQVTM and ANQGSEA. CDR3: CSSLGDRDEQYF. The CDR3 DNA sequence: TGCAGCAGTTTAGGGGACAGGGACGAGCAGTACTTC.

The chain joins TRBV29-1 to TRBJ2-7, with unresolved D. The CDR3 runs 12 residues. Germline loops: CDR1 SQVTM, CDR2 ANQGSEA. The CDR3 DNA follows: TGCAGTGCAAAGGACGGATCCTACGAGCAGTACTTC. This encodes CSAKDGSYEQYF.

In the case of this clonotype: One end of the junction fails to match germline, which may point to a read error. The gene calls are TRBV6-6 and TRBJ2-7; 12 bases map to TRBD2. Germline V gene sequence: CDR1 MNHNY, CDR2 SVGAGI (reference sequence). This CDR3 spans 14 amino acids. The CDR3 is CAGRLAGVSYEQYF. DNA of the CDR3: TGTGCCGGCAGACTAGCGGGAGTATCGTATGAGCAGTACTTC.

This clonotype was observed many times. This rearrangement joins TRBV12-3 or TRBV12-4 to TRBJ1-1; D is possibly TRBD1 (5 bases). Trimming took 4 bases from V and 1 from J, leaving 10 bases between them. CDR3 length: 14 amino acids. The CDR3, as DNA: TGTGCCAGCAGTTGGGGACTGACGAACACTGAAGCTTTCTTT. This codes for CASSWGLTNTEAFF.

The rearrangement links TRBV5-1 to TRBJ2-5, with 12 bases fitting TRBD2. CDR1 and CDR2 from the germline V gene are SGHRS and YFSETQ. After removal of 0 bases from V and 10 bases from J, the junction contained 4 bases not matched to a gene. This CDR3 spans 14 amino acids. The CDR3 DNA reads TGCGCCAGCAGCTTGGAACTAGCGGGGGGAGGCCAGTACTTC. Translation: CASSLELAGGGQYF.

This clonotype was observed at least ten times. The rearrangement uses TRBV24-1 and TRBJ2-7; no clear D. The V end was cut by 3 bases, the J end by 7 bases, with 15 bases between. CDR1 is KGHDR, CDR2 SFDVKD, per germline. The CDR3 loop spans 14 amino acids. The CDR3 is CATSDPDTFDEQYF. Written as DNA, the CDR3 is TGTGCCACCAGTGATCCCGACACCTTCGATGAGCAGTACTTC.

The V and J genes are TRBV7-9 and TRBJ1-6; the match to TRBD1 covers 12 bases. The CDR3 has 14 amino acids. Germline assignment: CDR1 SEHNR and CDR2 FQNEAQ (reference sequence). The V gene end was trimmed by 6 bases and the J gene end by 13 bases; junction bases not matched to a gene: 7. The CDR3 loop is CASRAGTGGMPLHF. In DNA form, the CDR3 reads TGTGCCAGCAGAGCAGGGACAGGGGGCATGCCCCTCCACTTT.